One and the same sample provided the 9 T cell receptor beta chains below, sequenced in a study of T cells after yellow fever vaccination. Each CDR3 protein is one row after TCRdb ran MiXCR on the 5' RACE reads. The sample has almost 600,000 distinct CDR3 sequences; roughly 13% are singletons. Source: PBMCs, taken on the day of the yellow fever booster vaccination. The receptors originated from a man aged 25 to 45 who received the YFV17D yellow fever vaccine.

The chain has TRBV5-4 and TRBJ2-1; 7 nucleotides match TRBD2. The CDR3 contains 14 residues. V gave up 5 bases and J gave up 6 bases; unmatched junction bases: 8. Germline V gene data show CDR1 as SGHNT and CDR2 as YYREEE (reference sequence). The CDR3 DNA is TGTGCCAGCAGTGGCTGGACTAGACCCAATGAGCAGTTCTTC. This translates into CASSGWTRPNEQFF. The variable domain in full, completed from reference TRBV5-4 and TRBJ2-1, reads ETGVTQSPTHLIKTRGQQVTLRCSSQSGHNTVSWYQQALGQGPQFIFQYYREEENGRGNFPPRFSGLQFPNYSSELNVNALELDDSALYLCASSGWTRPNEQFFGPGTRLTVL.

The chain has TRBV18 and TRBJ1-6; D unclear. Germline V lookup: CDR1 KGHSH, CDR2 LQKENI. The CDR3 covers 16 residues. V dropped 4 bases and J dropped 0 bases, with 10 bases sitting between them. This chain's CDR3 is CASSRAGSSYNSPLHF. CDR3 sequence (DNA): TGTGCCAGCTCACGGGCGGGGAGCTCCTATAATTCACCCCTCCACTTT.

There are a few counts of this clonotype. The genes are TRBV19 and TRBJ1-1, with D unresolved. CDR3 size: 12 residues. CDR1 is LNHDA, CDR2 SQIVND, per germline (reference sequence). Trimming removed 6 bases from V and 4 bases from J, with 9 bases in between. The CDR3 spells CASRKGGTEAFF. CDR3 in DNA: TGTGCCAGTAGGAAGGGAGGCACTGAAGCTTTCTTT.

The chain recombines TRBV5-1 with TRBJ2-1, with a weak D call TRBD1 (6 bases). Trimming cost V 0 bases and J 4 bases, with 11 bases left between them. The CDR3 runs to 15 residues. Germline assignment: CDR1 SGHRS and CDR2 YFSETQ. The CDR3 here is CASSLGTGKYNEQFF. In nucleotides, the CDR3 is TGCGCCAGCAGCTTGGGTACAGGGAAATACAATGAGCAGTTCTTC.

This clonotype was recorded many times. The chain recombines TRBV2 with TRBJ2-2; the D is unclear. V lost 5 bases to trimming and J lost 8 bases, with 6 bases between them. The CDR3 spans 11 residues. The V gene's germline CDR1 is SNHLY and CDR2 FYNNEI. The CDR3 loop is CASSPQGELFF. As DNA, the CDR3 is TGTGCCAGCAGTCCCCAGGGGGAGCTGTTTTTT. Variable domain in full (rest from reference TRBV2 and TRBJ2-2): EPEVTQTPSHQVTQMGQEVILRCVPISNHLYFYWYRQILGQKVEFLVSFYNNEISEKSEIFDDQFSVERPDGSNFTLKIRSTKLEDSAMYFCASSPQGELFFGEGSRLTVL.

This clonotype was detected a few times. The V gene is TRBV5-1, the J gene TRBJ2-7, with D perhaps matching TRBD1 (5 bases). The CDR3 has 16 amino acids. The germline gives CDR1 SGHRS, CDR2 YFSETQ. V gave up 4 bases and J gave up 0 bases, with 17 bases separating them. The CDR3 region is CASSLKGVLSSYEQYF. CDR3 nucleotides: TGCGCCAGCAGCCTGAAAGGGGTTCTTAGCTCCTACGAGCAGTACTTC.

This clonotype appeared a few times. The CDR3 sequence: CASRSGGADRTDTQYF. In DNA, the CDR3 is TGCGCCAGCAGGTCCGGCGGGGCCGACCGCACAGATACGCAGTATTTT. The chain carries TRBV5-1 and TRBJ2-3, with a tentative D call TRBD2 (6 bases). V was trimmed by 5 bases and J by 1 base, leaving 17 bases between them. CDR1 and CDR2 from the germline V gene are SGHRS and YFSETQ. The CDR3 contains 16 residues.

This clonotype has a count of ten or more. This chain joins TRBV10-3 and TRBJ2-1; 9 bases align to TRBD1. The CDR3 runs 15 residues. Germline values: CDR1 ENHRY, CDR2 SYGVKD. V trimming: 4 bases; J trimming: 4 bases; junction bases outside the gene matches: 5. CDR3 in DNA: TGTGCCATCAGTGTGCAGGACAGGGGTTACAATGAGCAGTTCTTC. Amino acids: CAISVQDRGYNEQFF.

This chain connects TRBV23-1 to TRBJ2-7; TRBD1 is a possible D gene (6 bases). TRBV23-1 is an ORF, with its function uncertain. Between the trimmed V and J ends, which lost 0 bases and 2 bases, there was a span of 14 bases. The CDR3 runs 16 residues. This chain's CDR3 is CASSQSMGRGPYEQYF. The CDR3 coding sequence is TGCGCCAGCAGTCAATCGATGGGCAGGGGACCCTACGAGCAGTACTTC.